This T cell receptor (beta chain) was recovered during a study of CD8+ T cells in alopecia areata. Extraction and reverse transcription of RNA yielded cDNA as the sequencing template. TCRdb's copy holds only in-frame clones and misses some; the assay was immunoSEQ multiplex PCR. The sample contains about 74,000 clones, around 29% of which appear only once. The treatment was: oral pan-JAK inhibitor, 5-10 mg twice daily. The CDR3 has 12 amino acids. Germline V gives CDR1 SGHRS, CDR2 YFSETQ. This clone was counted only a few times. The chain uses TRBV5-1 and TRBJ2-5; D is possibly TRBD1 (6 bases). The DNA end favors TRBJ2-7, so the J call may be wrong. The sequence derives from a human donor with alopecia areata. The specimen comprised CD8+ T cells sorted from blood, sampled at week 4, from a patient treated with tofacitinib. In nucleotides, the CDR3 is TGCGCCAGCAGCACACAGGGTTACGAGCAGTACTTC. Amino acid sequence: CASSTQGYEQYF.